This TCR beta chain was recorded in a study of ipilimumab plus nivolumab after autologous stem cell transplantation. The protocol was immunoSEQ multiplex PCR, while the TCRdb copy is restricted to in-frame clones and leaves out a portion. Of 15,000 to 20,000 clones in the sample, around 81% were seen once. Per germline, CDR1 PRHDT and CDR2 FYEKMQ (reference sequence). The CDR3 covers 15 residues. V shed 5 bases and J 0 bases; nucleotides not matched to a gene: 6. The material sequenced was PBMCs, taken in a trial of ipilimumab plus nivolumab as post-transplant consolidation. This clonotype was sampled from a male donor with diffuse large B-cell lymphoma. The chain uses TRBV13 and TRBJ2-7, with TRBD1 identical over 8 bases. The CDR3 region is CASSDRGSSSYEQYF. The DNA of the CDR3 is TGTGCCAGCAGCGACAGGGGCTCCAGCTCCTACGAGCAGTACTTC.